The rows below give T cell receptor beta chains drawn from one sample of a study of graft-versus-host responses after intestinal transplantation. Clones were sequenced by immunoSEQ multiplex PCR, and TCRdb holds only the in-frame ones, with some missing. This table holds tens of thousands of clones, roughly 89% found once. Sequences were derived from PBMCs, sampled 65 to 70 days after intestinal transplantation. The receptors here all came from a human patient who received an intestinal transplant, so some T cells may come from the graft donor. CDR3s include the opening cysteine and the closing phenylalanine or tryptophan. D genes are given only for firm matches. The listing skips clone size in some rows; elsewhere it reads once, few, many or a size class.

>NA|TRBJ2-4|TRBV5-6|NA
TGTGCCAGCAGCTTTGGAGGACCCCTAGCCAAAAACATTCAGTACTTC
CASSFGGPLAKNIQYF
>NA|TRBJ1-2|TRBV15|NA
TGTGCCACCAGCAGAGTTCTGGATGGACCGAAGACCAAGGGGAACTATGGCTACACCTTC
CATSRVLDGPKTKGNYGYTF
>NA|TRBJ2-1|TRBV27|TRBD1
TGTGCCAGCAGTTTCGTTGGCAGGGGGCGGGACAATGAGCAGTTCTTC
CASSFVGRGRDNEQFF
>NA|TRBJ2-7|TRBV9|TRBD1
TGTGCCAGCAGCGCGGAGACAGGGTCCTACGAGCAGTACTTC
CASSAETGSYEQYF
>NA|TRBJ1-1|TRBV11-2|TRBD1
TGTGCCAGCAGCTTAGATCAGCCAGGGGGACAGGGATACGCGGCTTTCTTT
CASSLDQPGGQGYAAFF
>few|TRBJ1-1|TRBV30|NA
TGTGCCTGGACTCATAACACTGAAGCTTTCTTT
CAWTHNTEAFF
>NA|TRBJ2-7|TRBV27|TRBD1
TGTGCCAGCAGTTGGGGACAGGGGGCACCCTACGAGCAGTACTTC
CASSWGQGAPYEQYF
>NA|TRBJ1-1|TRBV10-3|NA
TGTGCCATCAGTGAGGCCAACTCCGGTACCTCTAAATACACTGAAGCTTTCTTT
CAISEANSGTSKYTEAFF
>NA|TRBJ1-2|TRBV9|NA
TGTGCCAGCAGCAACCGGGCCACCGGGGACTATGGCTACACCTTC
CASSNRATGDYGYTF
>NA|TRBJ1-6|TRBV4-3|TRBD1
TGCGCCAGCAGCCAAGAAACGGGGACAGGGGGCTCACCCCTCCACTTT
CASSQETGTGGSPLHF
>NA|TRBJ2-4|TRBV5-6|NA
TGTGCCAGCAGCCTCGGGACCACGCTTCAGTACTTC
CASSLGTTLQYF
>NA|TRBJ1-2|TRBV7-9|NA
TGTGCCAGCGGAGCCACCCCCGGGGGTCATGGCTACACCTTC
CASGATPGGHGYTF
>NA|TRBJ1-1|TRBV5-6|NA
TGTGCCAGCAGCTTGGTGGGGGTGGAGACAGGAGCTTTCTTT
CASSLVGVETGAFF
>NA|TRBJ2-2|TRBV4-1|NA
TGCGCCAGCAGCCAAGACGGGTCGAACACCGGGGAGCTGTTTTTT
CASSQDGSNTGELFF
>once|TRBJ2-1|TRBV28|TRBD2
TGTGCCAGCAGTTTAAATTTTGCGGGGGGGCATAGTGAGCAGTTCTTC
CASSLNFAGGHSEQFF
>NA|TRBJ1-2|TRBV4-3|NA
TGCGCCAGCAGCCTTGGCTTGGGGGGGCCGACTAACTATGGCTACACCTTC
CASSLGLGGPTNYGYTF
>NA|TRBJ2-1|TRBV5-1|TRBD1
TGCGCCAGCAGCTTGGAAGGTGGGACAGGGGCGCTCAATGAGCAGTTCTTC
CASSLEGGTGALNEQFF
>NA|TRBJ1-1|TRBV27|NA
TGTGCCAGCAGCTCGGGGAAGGGAACTGAAGCTTTCTTT
CASSSGKGTEAFF
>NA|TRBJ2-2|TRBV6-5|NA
TGTGCCAGCAGGACTCTGGGGGTAGCCGGGGAGCTGTTTTTT
CASRTLGVAGELFF
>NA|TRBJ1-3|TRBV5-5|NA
TGTGCCAGCAGCTTGGGGGTGACGGTGCGAAACACCATATATTTT
CASSLGVTVRNTIYF
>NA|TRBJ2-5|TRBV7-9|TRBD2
TGTGCCAGCAGCTTAAAGGGTCTAGCGGGGGGAGAGACCCAGTACTTC
CASSLKGLAGGETQYF
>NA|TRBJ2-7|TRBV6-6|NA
TGTGCCAGCAGGAAAGGGATTACCTACGAGCAGTACTTC
CASRKGITYEQYF
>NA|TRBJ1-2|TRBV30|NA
TGTGCCTGGAGCCCAGACAGCGGCTATGGCTACACCTTC
CAWSPDSGYGYTF
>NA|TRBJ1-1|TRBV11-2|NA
TGTGCCAGCAGCTTAGGAGCAGAGATGAACACTGAAGCTTTCTTT
CASSLGAEMNTEAFF
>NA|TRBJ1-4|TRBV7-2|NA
TGTGCCAGCAGCCAAGGATCTACACCCCGGAGGGAAAAACTGTTTTTT
CASSQGSTPRREKLFF
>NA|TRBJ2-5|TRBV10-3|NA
TGTGCCATCAGTGAGTTGGAGACTAGTCAAGAGACCCAGTACTTC
CAISELETSQETQYF
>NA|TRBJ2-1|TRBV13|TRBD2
TGTGCCAGCAGCTCGCTAGCGGGGGCCTACAATGAGCAGTTCTTC
CASSSLAGAYNEQFF
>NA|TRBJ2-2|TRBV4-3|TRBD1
TGCGCCAGCAGCCAAGATAAAGAAGGACAGGCTAACACCGGGGAGCTGTTTTTT
CASSQDKEGQANTGELFF
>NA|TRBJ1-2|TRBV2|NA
TGTGCCAGCAGCCGACCGGGACCGCAAGCTAACTATGGCTACACCTTC
CASSRPGPQANYGYTF
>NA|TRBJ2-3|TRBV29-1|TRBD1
TGCAGCGTGGCGGGACAGGGGGATATTATGACAGATACGCAGTATTTT
CSVAGQGDIMTDTQYF
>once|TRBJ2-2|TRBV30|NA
TGTGCCTGGAGTTCCGACTACCTGCTAGGGGAGCTGTTTTTT
CAWSSDYLLGELFF
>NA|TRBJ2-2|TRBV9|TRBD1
TGTGCCAGCAGGACGGACAGGGCGGGAACCGGGGAGCTGTTTTTT
CASRTDRAGTGELFF
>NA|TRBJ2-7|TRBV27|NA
TGTGCCAGCAGTTTATTGGCAGGAAACTACGAGCAGTACTTC
CASSLLAGNYEQYF
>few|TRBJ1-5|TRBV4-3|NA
TGCGCCAGCAGCCAAGGGCTGGGCCAGCCCCAGCATTTT
CASSQGLGQPQHF
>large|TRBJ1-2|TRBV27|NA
TGTGCCAGCAGTTTAAGGACGGACTATGGCTACACCTTC
CASSLRTDYGYTF
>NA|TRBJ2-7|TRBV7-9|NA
TGTGCCAGCGGGCCGGTCCTATCCTACGAGCAGTACTTC
CASGPVLSYEQYF
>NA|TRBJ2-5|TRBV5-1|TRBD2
TGCGCCAGCAGCCGGGAGGTAGCGGGGGGTGAGACCCAGTACTTC
CASSREVAGGETQYF
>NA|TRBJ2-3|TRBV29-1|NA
TGCAGCGTTGACGGAGCCACAGATACGCAGTATTTT
CSVDGATDTQYF
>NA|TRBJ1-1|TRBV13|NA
TGTGCCAGCAGCCCCGGACCTGCGGGGCTCTTTGAAGCTTTCTTT
CASSPGPAGLFEAFF
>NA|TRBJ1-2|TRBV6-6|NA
TGTGCCAGCAGTCAACCGGGACGTTGGGGCTACACCTTC
CASSQPGRWGYTF
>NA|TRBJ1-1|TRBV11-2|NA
TGTGCCAGCAGCTTAGATGCAGGGACCCTAATCGGCGCTTTCTTT
CASSLDAGTLIGAFF
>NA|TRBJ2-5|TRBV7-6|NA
TGTGCCAGCACCCCCACCGGGGGCCCAGAGACCCAGTACTTC
CASTPTGGPETQYF
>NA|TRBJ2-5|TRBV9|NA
TGTGCCAGCAGCCCTCAAGGGGGGGTCCAAGAGACCCAGTACTTC
CASSPQGGVQETQYF
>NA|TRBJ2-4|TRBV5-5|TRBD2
TGTGCCAGCAGCCCAACACCCAACCTAGCGGGGGGGGCCAAAAACATTCAGTACTTC
CASSPTPNLAGGAKNIQYF
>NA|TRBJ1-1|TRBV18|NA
TGTGCCAGCTCACCACAGGGTAGGGGCATGAACACTGAAGCTTTCTTT
CASSPQGRGMNTEAFF
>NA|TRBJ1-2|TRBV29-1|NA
TGCAGCGTTGAGGGTGCGGGATACTATGGCTACACCTTC
CSVEGAGYYGYTF
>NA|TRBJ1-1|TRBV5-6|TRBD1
TGTGCCAGCAGCATGGGACAGTTGAACACTGAAGCTTTCTTT
CASSMGQLNTEAFF
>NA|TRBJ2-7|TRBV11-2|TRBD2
TGTGCCAGCAGCCCGACTAGCGGGGGTTACGAGCAGTACTTC
CASSPTSGGYEQYF
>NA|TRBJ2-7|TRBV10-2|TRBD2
TGCGCCAGCAGAGCGGGACCAATTTACGAGCAGTACTTC
CASRAGPIYEQYF
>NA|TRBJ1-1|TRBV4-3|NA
TGCGCCAGCAGCCTGAGACAGGAAATGAACACTGAAGCTTTCTTT
CASSLRQEMNTEAFF
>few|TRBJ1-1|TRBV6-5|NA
TGTGCCAGCAGTTACTCCGGGACACTTAACACTGAAGCTTTCTTT
CASSYSGTLNTEAFF
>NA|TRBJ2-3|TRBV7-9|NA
TGTGCTGGCCGAGAGTCACTATTCACAGATACGCAGTATTTT
CAGRESLFTDTQYF
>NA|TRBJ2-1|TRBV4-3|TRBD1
TGCGCCAGCAGCCAAAACCCGACAGGGTCCTTTTACAATGAGCAGTTCTTC
CASSQNPTGSFYNEQFF
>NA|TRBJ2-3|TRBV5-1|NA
TGCGCCAGCAGCTTGGATAGTTGGGGGGGCAAGAATAGCACAGATACGCAGTATTTT
CASSLDSWGGKNSTDTQYF
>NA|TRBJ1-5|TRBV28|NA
TGTGCCAGCAGTTTATGGGTTCAGCCCCAGCATTTT
CASSLWVQPQHF
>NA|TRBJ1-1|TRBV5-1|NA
TGCGCCAGCAGCTTGTTCCGGGGGAACACTGAAGCTTTCTTT
CASSLFRGNTEAFF
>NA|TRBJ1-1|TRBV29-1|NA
TGCAGCGCTTGGGGAGGGGTCCGTCTGATTCGCACTGAAGCTTTCTTT
CSAWGGVRLIRTEAFF